This T cell receptor beta chain is from a study of long-term antiretroviral therapy in people with HIV. There are 15 residues in the CDR3. Trimming left V 1 base short and J 5 bases short, with 15 bases between. Germline CDR1 is SGHTA and CDR2 is FQGNSA. PBMC samples from each donor numbered at least one pre-ART and at least two post-ART. Study conclusions and caveats: Records did not include ART adherence, viral resistance or therapy changes. Those clones which expanded before ART made up the dominant part of the repertoire at all time points.

This clone was found a few times. Its antigen remains unknown. Version v3.0 of the immunoSEQ assay was performed at survey level. Method: immunoSEQ multiplex PCR; TCRdb's copy keeps in-frame clones and lacks some. Among around 19,000 clones listed, 79% were seen once. The chain couples TRBV7-2 to TRBJ2-7; D is possibly TRBD2 (6 bases). This specimen consisted of unsorted PBMCs, obtained at the start of antiretroviral therapy. This sequence originates from a man younger than 45 with HIV. CDR3 protein: CASSLERREHDEQYF. CDR3 nucleotides: TGTGCCAGCAGCTTAGAACGGCGGGAACATGACGAGCAGTACTTC.